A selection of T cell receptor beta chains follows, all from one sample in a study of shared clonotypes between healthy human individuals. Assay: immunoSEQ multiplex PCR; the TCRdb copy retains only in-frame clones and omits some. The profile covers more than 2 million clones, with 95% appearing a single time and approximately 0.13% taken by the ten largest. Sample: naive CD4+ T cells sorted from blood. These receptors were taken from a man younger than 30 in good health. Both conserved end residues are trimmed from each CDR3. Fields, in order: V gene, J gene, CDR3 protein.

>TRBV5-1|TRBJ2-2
ASSAKGANTGELF
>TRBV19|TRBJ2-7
ASSLIKGTPRYEQY
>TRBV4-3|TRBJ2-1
ASSQATSALGGNEQF
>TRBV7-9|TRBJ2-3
ASSFGGASTDTQY
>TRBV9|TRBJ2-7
ASSVRAGTGISEQY
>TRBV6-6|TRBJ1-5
ASRGRNQPQH
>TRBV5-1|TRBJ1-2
ASSLAISVQGGYT
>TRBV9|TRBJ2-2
ASTPTPDRGGSGELF
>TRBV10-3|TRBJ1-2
AISVETGQHT
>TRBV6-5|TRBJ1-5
ASSRGQGGNQPQH
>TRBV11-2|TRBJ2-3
ASSLDRLATDTQY
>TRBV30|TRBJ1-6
AWKGGGISPLH
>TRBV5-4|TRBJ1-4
ASSPGQSYNEKLF
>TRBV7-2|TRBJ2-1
ASSFARESYNEQF
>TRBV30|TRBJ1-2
AWNQKGDGGYGYT
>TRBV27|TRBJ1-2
ASSPWTGGGGYT
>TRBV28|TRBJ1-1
ASSGGTGHTEAF
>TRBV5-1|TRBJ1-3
ASSLNGGSGNTIY
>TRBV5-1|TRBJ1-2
ASSTEGGQETFGYT
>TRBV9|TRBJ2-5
ASSVDRAGKTQY
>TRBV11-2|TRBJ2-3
ASSFGTDTQY
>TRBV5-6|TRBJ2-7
ASSSLQGGSYEQY
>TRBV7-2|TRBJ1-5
ASSQEGGSNQPQH
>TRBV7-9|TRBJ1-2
ASSFDEP
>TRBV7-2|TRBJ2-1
ASSFGRSTYNEQF
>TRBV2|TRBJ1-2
ASRVGQYGHT
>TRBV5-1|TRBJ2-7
ASSRAPGQATYEQY
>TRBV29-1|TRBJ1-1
SVEVQGWPDTEAF
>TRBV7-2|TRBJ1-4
ASSRPDRAGDEKLF
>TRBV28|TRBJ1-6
ASSPADSRTNSPLH
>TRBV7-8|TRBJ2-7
ASSFESGEQY
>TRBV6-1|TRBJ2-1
ASPDRGHDEQF
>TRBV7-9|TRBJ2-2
ASSSPTSTVAGELF
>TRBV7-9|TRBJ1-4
ASSGERGDPDEKLF
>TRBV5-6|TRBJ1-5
ASSLGGGAGQPQH
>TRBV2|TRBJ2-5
ASSEASGGFQETQY
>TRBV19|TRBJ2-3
ASSPTTGATTDTQY
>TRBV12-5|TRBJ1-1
ASGFIGQVNTEAF
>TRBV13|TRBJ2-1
ATCQAGTYNEQF
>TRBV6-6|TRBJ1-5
ASSSTGQGNQPQH
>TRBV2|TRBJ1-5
ASRGGQGSGQPQH
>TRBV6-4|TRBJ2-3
ATLPRTGVPDTQY
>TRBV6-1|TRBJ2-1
ASSELADSSYNEQF
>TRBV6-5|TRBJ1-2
ASSYTTGDYGYT
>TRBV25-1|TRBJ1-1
ASSEWDRGGEAF
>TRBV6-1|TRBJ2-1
ASRVGLAGEQF
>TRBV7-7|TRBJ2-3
ASGPGLGPADTQY
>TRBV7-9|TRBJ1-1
ASSPSEREAF
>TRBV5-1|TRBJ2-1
ASSSGNEQF
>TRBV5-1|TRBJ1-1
ASSERSGAAEAF
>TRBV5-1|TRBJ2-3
ASSLGSSGGIADTQY
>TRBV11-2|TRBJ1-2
ASSLGGDSRKGYGYT
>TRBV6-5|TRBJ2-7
ASSYGDRVNEQY
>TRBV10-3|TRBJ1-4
AIGQVENEKLF
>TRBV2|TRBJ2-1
ASTGSSSYNEQF
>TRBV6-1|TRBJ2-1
ASTETSGHLGQQF
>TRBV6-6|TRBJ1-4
ASSWDRSTTNEKLF
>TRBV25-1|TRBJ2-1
ASSVSGTGGRNEQF
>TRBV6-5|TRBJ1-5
ASTRPGSGQPQH
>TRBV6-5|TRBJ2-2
ASSSLMRGNTGELF